These 28 T cell receptor beta chains share one sample of origin, sequenced in a study of CD8 T cells in ankylosing spondylitis. General study results and limits: Among TCR beta sequences, a motif of eight highly homologous variants appeared characteristic of ankylosing spondylitis blood.

TCRdb used MiXCR to reprocess the 5' RACE reads, holding one entry per CDR3 protein. The sample holds over 700,000 distinct CDR3 sequences, 15% to 20% seen once. These TCRs are of unknown antigen specificity. Specimen: blood, either unsorted or a sorted T cell fraction (not recorded which). The receptors derive from a male donor with ankylosing spondylitis.

The chain carries TRBV4-2 and TRBJ2-7, with 8 bases matching TRBD1. The V gene end was trimmed by 6 bases and the J gene end by 3 bases; junction bases not matched to a gene: 4. CDR1 and CDR2 (germline): LGHNA, YNFKEQ. The CDR3 has 13 amino acids. CDR3 region: CASRGQGFYEQYF. The CDR3 DNA sequence: TGTGCCAGCAGAGGACAGGGATTCTACGAGCAGTACTTC.

This chain uses TRBV4-2 with TRBJ2-3; 8 bases map to TRBD2. Per the germline V gene, CDR1 is LGHNA and CDR2 is YNFKEQ. After removal of 3 bases from V and 1 base from J, the junction contained 12 bases not matched to a gene. The CDR3 extends over 18 amino acids. The CDR3 DNA reads as TGTGCCAGCAGCCACCCTCCCCGGACAGCGGGGGGCACAGATACGCAGTATTTT. Translating gives CASSHPPRTAGGTDTQYF.

The sample holds a few counts of this clonotype. The chain recombines TRBV18 with TRBJ2-3, with 7 bases identical to TRBD1. Germline V gene data show CDR1 as KGHSH and CDR2 as LQKENI. The length of the CDR3 is 15 residues. The J segment lost 0 bases and the V segment lost 4 bases, leaving 4 bases of the junction unmatched. CDR3: CASSLQGPSTDTQYF. CDR3 bases: TGTGCCAGCTCACTACAGGGGCCTAGCACAGATACGCAGTATTTT.

This clonotype was seen a few times. V usage is TRBV29-1 and J usage is TRBJ2-5; the match to TRBD2 covers 8 bases. Germline trimming cut 7 bases from V and 7 bases from J; bases unmatched to any gene: 11. Germline values: CDR1 SQVTM, CDR2 ANQGSEA. The CDR3 is 13 amino acids. CDR3 sequence: CSAGLAGERTQYF. For the CDR3, the DNA is TGCAGCGCTGGACTAGCTGGGGAACGGACCCAGTACTTC. Complete variable domain (other parts from reference TRBV29-1 and TRBJ2-5): SAVISQKPSRDICQRGTSLTIQCQVDSQVTMMFWYRQQPGQSLTLIATANQGSEATYESGFVIDKFPISRPNLTFSTLTVSNMSPEDSSIYLCSAGLAGERTQYFGPGTRLLVL.

The CDR3 here is CASKDPGAEQFF. The DNA for the CDR3 is TGTGCCAGCAAAGACCCGGGGGCTGAGCAGTTCTTC. The chain recombines TRBV28 with TRBJ2-1; D tentatively reads TRBD1 or TRBD2 (6 bases each). The length of the CDR3 is 12 residues. The germline gives CDR1 MDHEN, CDR2 SYDVKM. The V end was cut by 7 bases, the J end by 9 bases, with 13 bases between. Full variable domain (outside the CDR3, taken from reference TRBV28 and TRBJ2-1): DVKVTQSSRYLVKRTGEKVFLECVQDMDHENMFWYRQDPGLGLRLIYFSYDVKMKEKGDIPEGYSVSREKKERFSLILESASTNQTSMYLCASKDPGAEQFFGPGTRLTVL.

V gene TRBV28 combines with J gene TRBJ2-5, with no clear D. Trimming stripped 4 bases from V and 0 bases from J, with 15 bases between. CDR3 length equals 16 residues. The germline V gene has CDR1 MDHEN and CDR2 SYDVKM. The CDR3 spells CASSSSMAPYQETQYF. The CDR3, as DNA: TGTGCCAGCAGTTCCTCCATGGCCCCGTACCAAGAGACCCAGTACTTC.

This clonotype has just a few counts. The chain uses TRBV7-9 and TRBJ2-3, with D unclear. CDR1 and CDR2 (germline): SEHNR, FQNEAQ (reference sequence). Trimming took off 1 base at V and 7 bases at J, with 3 bases between the two ends. The CDR3 covers 11 residues. CDR3: CASSLDYTQYF. The CDR3 bases are TGTGCCAGCAGCTTAGATTATACGCAGTATTTT.

Regarding this clonotype: The junction differs from germline at one of its ends, possibly a read error. V usage is TRBV4-1 and J usage is TRBJ1-4; D unclear. This CDR3 is 12 amino acids long. Germline values: CDR1 MGHRA, CDR2 YSYEKL. CDR3 coding DNA: TGCGCCAGCAGCCAAGATCTGCTCAGTTTGCTTTTT. Protein product: CASSQDLLSLLF.

The CDR3: CSATPGGIGDQPQHF. The DNA of the CDR3 is TGCAGTGCTACCCCAGGGGGCATCGGGGATCAGCCCCAGCATTTT. V is TRBV20-1 and J is TRBJ1-5; 8 bases align to TRBD1. The germline V gene encodes CDR1 DFQATT and CDR2 SNEGSKA (reference sequence). This CDR3 spans 15 amino acids. V was clipped by 4 bases and J by 5 bases; unmatched bases: 10.

Remarks on this clonotype: A read error may explain this, as a much larger clone is one base away. The conserved phenylalanine or tryptophan is not found at the CDR3 terminus, so this likely reflects a read error. The chain uses TRBV5-1 and TRBJ2-5; D perhaps matches TRBD1 (5 bases). Per the germline V gene, CDR1 is SGHRS and CDR2 is YFSETQ. The CDR3 runs to 13 residues. Deletions cut 1 base from V and 3 bases from J, with 7 bases between. The CDR3 region is CASSLWGEETQYL. CDR3 nucleotide sequence: TGCGCCAGCAGCTTGTGGGGCGAAGAGACCCAGTACCTC.

With regard to this clonotype: The CDR3 ends on some other residue instead of the conserved phenylalanine or tryptophan, so this is likely a read error. The rearrangement links TRBV5-1 to TRBJ1-5; perhaps TRBD1 as D (6 bases). V lost 5 bases and J 5 bases, leaving 11 bases between the germline ends. This CDR3 contains 13 residues. Germline CDR1 reads SGHRS; CDR2 reads YFSETQ. CDR3 in DNA: TGCGCCAGCAGAGGGGACATTGATCAGCCCCAGCATTCT. Residues: CASRGDIDQPQHS.

This clonotype was seen more than once but under ten times. V gene TRBV4-1 combines with J gene TRBJ2-6; D is unresolved. CDR1 is MGHRA and CDR2 is YSYEKL in the germline V gene. V was trimmed by 0 bases and J by 0 bases, leaving 15 bases between them. The CDR3 runs to 19 residues. The CDR3 DNA follows: TGCGCCAGCAGCCAAGATGAGCTGGTTAGGCCCTCTGGGGCCAACGTCCTGACTTTC. This gives the protein CASSQDELVRPSGANVLTF.

This clonotype was observed a handful of times. The chain couples TRBV20-1 to TRBJ2-7; no reliable D call. The CDR3 contains 15 residues. CDR1 DFQATT and CDR2 SNEGSKA come from the germline V gene (reference sequence). V was pared by 3 bases and J by 0 bases, with 15 bases between. The CDR3 region has the DNA TGCAGTGCTAGGGAAAAGACACAGAGCTCCTACGAGCAGTACTTC. Its protein is CSAREKTQSSYEQYF.

A few counts support this clonotype. The V call is TRBV6-1, the J call TRBJ2-2, with 11 positions matching TRBD2. Germline V CDR1 and CDR2: MNHNS, SASEGT. CDR3 size: 16 residues. Trimming took 7 bases from V and 6 from J; bases not matched to a gene: 10. CDR3 sequence: CASTHPGTSGPGELFF. Written as DNA, the CDR3 is TGTGCCAGCACCCACCCCGGGACTAGCGGCCCCGGGGAGCTGTTTTTT.

The chain links TRBV6-2 or TRBV6-3 to TRBJ2-7; 7 bases are shared with TRBD2. The CDR3 has 14 residues. J lost 4 bases, V lost 8 bases, and 11 bases had no gene match. In germline, CDR1 is MNHEY, CDR2 SVGEGT. The CDR3 protein is CASSPTGRQYEQYF. The CDR3 bases are TGTGCCAGCTCCCCAACCGGGAGGCAATACGAGCAGTACTTC.

This clonotype was detected only a few times. This sequence joins TRBV29-1 and TRBJ2-7, with TRBD1 matching over 8 bases. CDR3 length equals 15 residues. The V segment lost 5 bases and the J segment 0 bases; nucleotides outside the gene matches: 9. Germline CDR1 and CDR2: SQVTM and ANQGSEA. The CDR3: CSVRGQDLSSYEQYF. The CDR3 nucleotides read TGCAGCGTTAGGGGACAGGACCTAAGCTCCTACGAGCAGTACTTC.

The chain employs TRBV6-5 and TRBJ2-1, with 10 bases matching TRBD2. CDR3 length: 17 amino acids. Per the germline V gene, CDR1 is MNHEY and CDR2 is SVGAGI. V dropped 4 bases and J dropped 4; count of bases not matched to a gene: 10. CDR3 region: CASSSTAGTSVYNEQFF. DNA for the CDR3: TGTGCCAGCAGTTCTACTGCCGGGACTAGCGTGTACAATGAGCAGTTCTTC.

The V call is TRBV5-1, the J call TRBJ1-5, with a weak D call TRBD1 (5 bases). This CDR3 is built from 15 residues. Germline CDR1 reads SGHRS; CDR2 reads YFSETQ. The V and J ends lost 0 bases and 6 bases respectively, with 13 bases between them. The DNA of the CDR3 is TGCGCCAGCAGCTTGGATTTTCAGGGAGGTCAGCCCCAGCATTTT. Amino acids: CASSLDFQGGQPQHF.

This sequence joins TRBV4-1 and TRBJ1-1, with D possibly being TRBD1 (5 bases). The germline gives CDR1 MGHRA, CDR2 YSYEKL. CDR3 length equals 12 residues. Trimming shortened V by 0 bases and J by 11 bases, and 10 bases separated the two germline ends. For the CDR3, the DNA is TGCGCCAGCAGCCAAGACCCGGGGGGGGCTTTCTTT. Translated: CASSQDPGGAFF.

The J gene is TRBJ2-1, the V gene TRBV4-1; 9 positions match TRBD1. CDR3 length: 16 residues. J gave up 4 bases and V 2 bases, and 6 bases lay outside the gene matches. The germline V gene encodes CDR1 MGHRA and CDR2 YSYEKL. This CDR3 is CASSQMGQGDYNEQFF. In DNA, the CDR3 is TGCGCCAGCAGCCAAATGGGACAGGGCGATTACAATGAGCAGTTCTTC.

The chain carries TRBV5-1 and TRBJ2-3; possibly TRBD1 or TRBD2 for D (6 bases each). Germline V gene data show CDR1 as SGHRS and CDR2 as YFSETQ. The CDR3 is 15 residues long. Trimming took 3 bases from V and 2 from J, leaving 13 bases between them. The CDR3 DNA reads TGCGCCAGCAGCTCCTGGGGGGCAGACACAGATACGCAGTATTTT. This gives the protein CASSSWGADTDTQYF.

This rearrangement joins TRBV5-5 to TRBJ2-7; no reliable D call. Germline CDR1 reads SGHKS; CDR2 reads YYEKEE (reference sequence). This CDR3 contains 12 residues. V shed 6 bases and J shed 8 bases, with 15 bases lying between them. The CDR3 reads CASNSRVTKQYF. CDR3 bases: TGTGCCAGCAACTCCAGAGTTACGAAGCAGTACTTC. Drawing the rest from reference TRBV5-5 and TRBJ2-7, the complete variable domain is DAGVTQSPTHLIKTRGQQVTLRCSPISGHKSVSWYQQVLGQGPQFIFQYYEKEERGRGNFPDRFSARQFPNYSSELNVNALLLGDSALYLCASNSRVTKQYFGPGTRLTVT.

The rearrangement uses TRBV19 and TRBJ1-2, with D maybe TRBD1 (6 bases). Per the germline V gene, CDR1 is LNHDA and CDR2 is SQIVND (reference sequence). V lost 7 bases to trimming and J lost 2 bases, with 8 bases between them. This CDR3 comprises 12 residues. CDR3: CASTGVNYGYTF. As DNA, the CDR3 is TGTGCCAGTACAGGGGTGAACTATGGCTACACCTTC.

This clonotype was counted a few times. The chain recombines TRBV6-5 with TRBJ2-1; the D gene is possibly TRBD1 (6 bases). The CDR3 extends over 15 amino acids. Germline CDR1 MNHEY, CDR2 SVGAGI. Trimming took off 4 bases at V and 3 bases at J, with 13 bases between the two ends. CDR3 loop: CASSSPGTNYNEQFF. The DNA of the CDR3 is TGTGCCAGCAGTTCACCGGGGACAAACTACAATGAGCAGTTCTTC.

There are many counts of this clonotype. The chain combines TRBV20-1 with TRBJ1-4; D is undetermined. Germline V gene lookup returns CDR1 DFQATT and CDR2 SNEGSKA (reference sequence). This CDR3 comprises 12 residues. V lost 3 bases to trimming and J lost 5 bases, with 7 bases between them. The CDR3 sequence: CSASGGNEKLFF. The CDR3 DNA follows: TGCAGTGCTAGTGGCGGGAATGAAAAACTGTTTTTT.

This clonotype was picked up a small number of times. The chain has TRBV12-3 or TRBV12-4 and TRBJ1-2, with D hard to call. CDR3 length equals 14 residues. V was trimmed by 3 bases and J by 4 bases, leaving 12 bases between them. CDR3 residues: CASSLGISIYGYTF. CDR3 coding DNA: TGTGCCAGCAGTTTGGGGATTTCTATCTATGGCTACACCTTC.

A single count supports this clonotype. J is TRBJ2-2 and V is TRBV7-3, with D uncertain. Per germline, CDR1 SGHTA and CDR2 FQGTGA. The CDR3 sequence is 14 residues long. V lost 2 bases and J lost 6, with 10 bases in between. CDR3 bases: TGTGCCAGCAGCTTATCGTCCCTTCCCGGGGAGCTGTTTTTT. Amino acid sequence: CASSLSSLPGELFF.

V is TRBV29-1 and J is TRBJ2-1; D gene ambiguous. Trimming took 4 bases from V and 0 from J, leaving 4 bases between them. Germline V lookup: CDR1 SQVTM, CDR2 ANQGSEA. CDR3 length: 12 amino acids. CDR3 sequence (DNA): TGCAGCGTTGTCAGCTCCTACAATGAGCAGTTCTTC. It is translated as CSVVSSYNEQFF.